These 25 T cell receptor beta chains were sequenced from one sample in a study of response to subunit inactivated influenza vaccine. TCRdb called the RT-PCR reads again in MiXCR, with one record for every CDR3 protein. The data contain about 540,000 distinct CDR3 sequences, roughly 23% of them singletons. These same data were also listed under a study on T cells expressing NK-cell markers. That study adds: Generation of TCR beta cDNA was performed by 5'RACE template switching incorporating UMIs.

The source material was CD4+ T cells sorted from PBMCs, sampled roughly 13 days after vaccination. The receptors here all came from a man in his fifties who received an inactivated influenza vaccine.

The chain combines TRBV10-3 with TRBJ2-5; TRBD1 matches 8 bases. CDR3 size: 15 residues. Germline CDR1 reads ENHRY; CDR2 reads SYGVKD. The junction had 8 bases not matched to a gene; V was cut back by 4 bases and J by 4 bases. The CDR3: CAISVYQGASETQYF. In nucleotides, the CDR3 is TGTGCCATCAGTGTTTACCAGGGGGCTTCAGAGACCCAGTACTTC.

The chain has TRBV19 and TRBJ2-3; TRBD2 aligns across 13 bases. The CDR3 has 17 amino acids. Germline V gene data show CDR1 as LNHDA and CDR2 as SQIVND (reference sequence). J lost 3 bases, V lost 5 bases, and 8 bases had no gene match. CDR3 residues: CASSSRTSGRVTDTQYF. The DNA for the CDR3 is TGTGCCAGTAGTTCCCGGACTAGCGGGAGAGTGACAGATACGCAGTATTTT.

This rearrangement joins TRBV29-1 to TRBJ1-1; D gene uncertain. CDR1 and CDR2 (germline): SQVTM, ANQGSEA. CDR3 length equals 12 residues. V was clipped by 6 bases and J by 2 bases, with 10 bases between them. CDR3 DNA sequence: TGCAGCGTACAAGGCCACAACACTGAAGCTTTCTTT. Protein product: CSVQGHNTEAFF.

The table lists this clonotype with a few counts. The rearrangement joins TRBV9 to TRBJ2-5; D remains unclear. This CDR3 is 14 amino acids long. CDR1 is SGDLS, CDR2 YYNGEE, per germline. The V end lost 2 bases, the J end lost 1 base, and 9 bases lay between the germline ends. CDR3 sequence (DNA): TGTGCCAGCAGCGTGGGCCAGACCCAAGAGACCCAGTACTTC. It yields the protein CASSVGQTQETQYF. Filled out from reference TRBV9 and TRBJ2-5, the complete variable domain reads DSGVTQTPKHLITATGQRVTLRCSPRSGDLSVYWYQQSLDQGLQFLIQYYNGEERAKGNILERFSAQQFPDLHSELNLSSLELGDSALYFCASSVGQTQETQYFGPGTRLLVL.

V usage is TRBV4-3 and J usage is TRBJ2-2; TRBD2 matches 10 bases. V gave up 0 bases and J gave up 5 bases; unmatched junction bases: 3. The CDR3 covers 16 residues. CDR1 is LGHNA, CDR2 YSLEER, per germline. The chain's CDR3 is CASSQEPGLATGELFF. In DNA form, the CDR3 reads TGCGCCAGCAGCCAAGAACCGGGACTAGCGACCGGGGAGCTGTTTTTT.

This clonotype came up many times. This chain uses TRBV6-5 with TRBJ1-1; 9 nucleotides agree with TRBD1. The CDR3 totals 12 residues. J was trimmed by 5 bases and V by 6 bases; bases with no gene match: 1. In germline, CDR1 is MNHEY, CDR2 SVGAGI. CDR3: CASRTGGTEAFF. The CDR3 DNA is TGTGCCAGCAGGACAGGGGGAACTGAAGCTTTCTTT.

In its sample, this clonotype was seen a few times. This sequence joins TRBV20-1 and TRBJ1-5, with D hard to call. This CDR3 region has 14 residues. Trimming removed 4 bases at V and 0 bases at J, with 10 bases between. In germline, CDR1 is DFQATT, CDR2 SNEGSKA (reference sequence). The CDR3 DNA reads TGCAGTGCTAAAGATGTAAATAGCAATCAGCCCCAGCATTTT. As protein: CSAKDVNSNQPQHF.

This rearrangement joins TRBV20-1 to TRBJ2-1, with 7 positions matching TRBD1. CDR3 size: 14 residues. J lost 3 bases, V lost 6 bases, and 8 bases had no gene match. The germline CDR1 and CDR2 sequences are DFQATT and SNEGSKA (reference sequence). This chain's CDR3 is CSAPGQKHYNEQFF. CDR3 nucleotide sequence: TGCAGTGCCCCGGGACAGAAACACTACAATGAGCAGTTCTTC.

This clonotype has only a few counts. The chain is built from TRBV20-1 and TRBJ2-1; D ambiguous. Germline assignment: CDR1 DFQATT and CDR2 SNEGSKA (reference sequence). Between the trimmed V and J ends, which lost 5 bases and 9 bases, there was a span of 11 bases. The CDR3 is 11 residues long. CDR3 residues: CSAGEWLEQFF. CDR3 nucleotide sequence: TGCAGTGCTGGGGAATGGCTTGAGCAGTTCTTC.

This clonotype was seen a handful of times. The chain has TRBV10-3 and TRBJ1-3, with TRBD1 as a possible D gene (6 bases). In germline, CDR1 is ENHRY, CDR2 SYGVKD. The CDR3 has 22 residues. V lost 8 bases, J lost 5 bases, and 40 bases lay in between. CDR3 loop: CAISRRETGTPNDGSLRNTIYF. CDR3 nucleotides: TGTGCCATCTCCAGACGTGAAACCGGGACACCGAACGACGGAAGTCTACGAAACACCATATATTTT.

This chain's CDR3 is CASSQDQGFVGELFF. In DNA, the CDR3 is TGTGCCAGCAGCCAAGATCAGGGATTCGTCGGGGAGCTGTTTTTT. The chain links TRBV4-2 to TRBJ2-2, with D perhaps matching TRBD1 (5 bases). Trimming took 0 bases from V and 7 from J, leaving 12 bases between them. Per the germline V gene, CDR1 is LGHNA and CDR2 is YNFKEQ. This CDR3 comprises 15 residues.

V gene TRBV7-8 combines with J gene TRBJ2-2; D is ambiguous. Per the germline V gene, CDR1 is SGHVS and CDR2 is FQNEAQ. V lost 7 bases and J lost 1, with 13 bases in between. The CDR3 spans 15 residues. The CDR3 nucleotides read TGTGCCAGCACCGCCCCGTGGAAGAACACCGGGGAGCTGTTTTTT. Translated, it gives CASTAPWKNTGELFF.

The CDR3 reads CASSRLAGENTGELFF. The CDR3 bases are TGTGCCAGTAGTCGACTAGCGGGAGAGAACACCGGGGAGCTGTTTTTT. The V call is TRBV19, the J call TRBJ2-2, with TRBD2 matching over 12 bases. V was pared by 5 bases and J by 1 base, with 2 bases of the junction left unmatched. The CDR3 loop spans 16 amino acids. Germline V gene data show CDR1 as LNHDA and CDR2 as SQIVND (reference sequence).

J is TRBJ1-2 and V is TRBV4-2; no clear D. With 2 bases removed from V and 1 base from J, the gap between germline ends came to 11 bases. This CDR3 comprises 15 residues. Germline V gives CDR1 LGHNA, CDR2 YNFKEQ. CDR3 coding DNA: TGTGCCAGCAGCCAATCCGGCGGCAGTAACTATGGCTACACCTTC. Its translation is CASSQSGGSNYGYTF.

This clonotype was counted between two and nine times. The chain links TRBV27 to TRBJ2-1; D possibly uses TRBD1 or TRBD2 (7 bases each). The germline gives CDR1 MNHEY, CDR2 SMNVEV (reference sequence). Trimming cost V 3 bases and J 7 bases, with 10 bases left between them. This CDR3 has 13 amino acids. The CDR3 DNA reads as TGTGCCAGCAGTTTCAGGGGGGGTAATGAGCAGTTCTTC. Residues: CASSFRGGNEQFF.

The rearrangement joins TRBV7-2 to TRBJ1-5; 7 nucleotides line up with TRBD1. The ends lost 5 bases at V and 6 bases at J; junction bases unmatched: 10. Germline V CDR1 and CDR2: SGHTA, FQGNSA. The CDR3 spans 15 residues. The CDR3: CASSPRQGQGQPQHF. The DNA for the CDR3 is TGTGCCAGCAGCCCCAGACAGGGTCAGGGTCAGCCCCAGCATTTT.

J is TRBJ2-1 and V is TRBV5-4, with no clear D. V was clipped by 4 bases and J by 7 bases, with 12 bases between them. The germline gives CDR1 SGHNT, CDR2 YYREEE (reference sequence). This CDR3 region has 13 residues. The CDR3 sequence: CASSPNLGNEQFF. CDR3 bases: TGTGCCAGCAGCCCAAACCTAGGGAATGAGCAGTTCTTC.

A word on this clonotype: It may be a read error: a sequence one base away is much more abundant. The missing conserved phenylalanine or tryptophan at the end of this CDR3 makes a read error likely. V gene TRBV3-1 combines with J gene TRBJ2-7, with D tentatively TRBD1 (6 bases). CDR3 size: 14 residues. CDR1 LGHDT and CDR2 YNNKEL come from the germline V gene (reference sequence). V was clipped by 6 bases and J by 2 bases, with 14 bases between them. The CDR3 region is CASSLGSGAYEQYS. CDR3 bases: TGTGCCAGCAGTTTAGGATCAGGGGCCTACGAGCAGTACTCC.

The chain is built from TRBV7-2 and TRBJ2-1; 7 bases map to TRBD1. The CDR3 extends over 13 amino acids. With 2 bases clipped from V and 13 bases from J, the junction kept 8 bases outside the gene matches. Germline-derived CDR1 and CDR2 are SGHTA and FQGNSA. The CDR3 DNA reads as TGTGCCAGCAGCTTACAGCGACAGGGCGACCAGTTCTTC. This codes for CASSLQRQGDQFF. The variable domain in full, completed from reference TRBV7-2 and TRBJ2-1, reads GAGVSQSPSNKVTEKGKDVELRCDPISGHTALYWYRQSLGQGLEFLIYFQGNSAPDKSGLPSDRFSAERTGGSVSTLTIQRTQQEDSAVYLCASSLQRQGDQFFGPGTRLTVL.

The chain's CDR3 is CASSYSTASGGTQYF. CDR3 coding DNA: TGTGCCAGCAGTTACTCGACTGCTAGCGGGGGTACGCAGTATTTT. The chain links TRBV6-2 or TRBV6-3 to TRBJ2-3, with TRBD2 matching 10 bases. This CDR3 is built from 15 residues. Per the germline V gene, CDR1 is MNHEY and CDR2 is SVGEGT. V was clipped by 0 bases and J by 8 bases; unmatched bases: 5.

This clonotype occurred a few times. The J gene is TRBJ1-6, the V gene TRBV9; perhaps TRBD1 as D (5 bases). Germline V gene data show CDR1 as SGDLS and CDR2 as YYNGEE. The germline V and J ends were trimmed by 3 bases and 9 bases, with 10 bases remaining between them. The CDR3 loop spans 13 amino acids. The CDR3, as DNA: TGTGCCAGCAGCGGGGGGGAACGTTCACCCCTCCACTTT. Amino acid sequence: CASSGGERSPLHF.

V and J are TRBV5-6 and TRBJ2-5; TRBD1 matches at 9 bases. CDR3 length: 15 amino acids. The V segment lost 0 bases and the J segment 5 bases; nucleotides outside the gene matches: 5. Per germline, CDR1 SGHDT and CDR2 YYEEEE. CDR3 in DNA: TGTGCCAGCAGCTTGGAATGGACAGGGGCGGAGACCCAGTACTTC. Its protein is CASSLEWTGAETQYF.

The chain has TRBV20-1 and TRBJ2-1, with 13 bases identical to TRBD2. From germline, CDR1 is DFQATT and CDR2 SNEGSKA (reference sequence). CDR3 length equals 17 residues. The junction had 8 bases not matched to a gene; V was cut back by 6 bases and J by 0 bases. CDR3 in DNA: TGCAGTGCACTCGGGACTAGCGGGGCAAGCTCCTACAATGAGCAGTTCTTC. As protein: CSALGTSGASSYNEQFF.

This clonotype has more than one count but fewer than ten. CDR3 protein: CASSLERGLNEQFF. The CDR3, as DNA: TGTGCCAGCAGCTTAGAGCGGGGGCTTAATGAGCAGTTCTTC. The rearrangement links TRBV7-8 to TRBJ2-1, with 8 bases fitting TRBD2. V was pared by 1 base and J by 7 bases, with 3 bases of the junction left unmatched. Germline CDR1 and CDR2: SGHVS and FQNEAQ. This CDR3 comprises 14 residues.

The V call is TRBV7-9, the J call TRBJ2-7; no definite D call. In germline, CDR1 is SEHNR, CDR2 FQNEAQ (reference sequence). The CDR3 is 15 residues long. Trimming removed 0 bases from V and 8 bases from J, with 17 bases in between. The CDR3 DNA is TGTGCCAGCAGCTTAGCCGAGACTCGGTTAGAGAAGCAGTACTTC. Translating it yields CASSLAETRLEKQYF.